Reported below is one T cell receptor beta chain. This clone may be a read error of a much larger clone one base away. The data are from a study of regulatory T cells in long-lasting Graves disease. Library construction for TCR beta used iRepertoire HTBI primers and Arm-PCR of CDR3 regions. TCRdb ran MiXCR on the multiplex PCR reads and lists one entry per CDR3 protein. Of over 400,000 distinct CDR3 sequences listed, 14% are singletons. Time point noted: newly diagnosed GD, antithyroid drugs for less than 3 months. From PBMCs, RNA was extracted and then used to make the TCR library. This sample also appeared in a second study, on T cells in Graves' hyperthyroidism and ophthalmopathy.

This TCR was recovered from a woman between 45 and 65 years old with Graves disease. Sample: peripheral blood mononuclear cells (PBMCs), taken at new diagnosis, from a patient treated with antithyroid drugs.

The CDR3 DNA reads as TGCAGTGCTCTAGAGCGAGAGGGGAGCAAATACAATGAGCAGTTCTTC. It is translated as CSALEREGSKYNEQFF. The V and J genes are TRBV20-1 and TRBJ2-1; D is possibly TRBD1 or TRBD2 (5 bases each). Trimming took 5 bases from V and 4 from J, leaving 21 bases between them. Germline V lookup: CDR1 DFQATT, CDR2 SNEGSKA (reference sequence). The CDR3 is made up of 16 amino acids.